The TCR beta chain under discussion was sequenced for a study of early stage breast cancer tumors. Clones were sequenced by immunoSEQ multiplex PCR, and TCRdb holds only the in-frame ones, with some missing. The data contain around 25,000 clones, approximately 67% of them singletons. Germline lookup yields CDR1 GTSNPN and CDR2 SVGIG (reference sequence). The V gene lost 4 bases and the J gene lost 6 bases, with 16 bases spanning the gap. CDR3 length: 13 residues. The chain has TRBV30 and TRBJ2-7; D may be TRBD2 (6 bases). Sequencing used breast tumor tissue. The receptor's source is a person in their sixties or seventies with breast cancer. Here the CDR3 DNA reads TGTGCCTGGACGGAAAACCTCGGGGGCGAGCAGTACTTC. This codes for CAWTENLGGEQYF.